This T cell receptor (beta chain) was found in a study of T cells after yellow fever vaccination. Each CDR3 protein is one row after TCRdb ran MiXCR on the 5' RACE reads. Among about 130,000 distinct CDR3 sequences listed, about 8.8% were seen once. This clonotype has more than one count but fewer than ten. CDR3 length: 15 residues. The germline CDR1 and CDR2 sequences are SGDLS and YYNGEE. Losses at the gene ends were 0 bases for V and 5 bases for J; bases not matched to a gene: 1. The sequence was obtained from a man aged 18 to 30 who received the YFV17D yellow fever vaccine. V is TRBV9 and J is TRBJ2-5; 13 bases agree with TRBD2. The sample consisted of CD8+ T cells sorted from PBMCs, taken on the day of the yellow fever booster vaccination. In DNA form, the CDR3 reads TGTGCCAGCAGCGTAGAGACTAGCGGGGGGGAGACCCAGTACTTC. Translating it yields CASSVETSGGETQYF. Full variable domain (outside the CDR3, taken from reference TRBV9 and TRBJ2-5): DSGVTQTPKHLITATGQRVTLRCSPRSGDLSVYWYQQSLDQGLQFLIQYYNGEERAKGNILERFSAQQFPDLHSELNLSSLELGDSALYFCASSVETSGGETQYFGPGTRLLVL.